This T cell receptor beta chain originates from a study of vaccination and CD4 T cells after COVID-19. Overall study: Stimulation used overlapping spike peptides from SARS-CoV-2, HCoV-NL63, HCoV-OC43 and HCoV-229E. Study-level results: A nonsignificant rise from roughly 22 to 38 was seen in the median number of SARS-CoV-2-reactive clonotypes.

Germline loops: CDR1 SGHAT, CDR2 FQNNGV. This CDR3 has 16 amino acids. The J segment lost 5 bases and the V segment lost 4 bases, leaving 9 bases of the junction unmatched. Sample treatment: roughly ten-day PBMC culture with coronavirus spike peptide pools or control peptides (ViraFEST assay). This clonotype was picked up a small number of times. The antigen remains undetermined. At the Johns Hopkins FTIC core, DNA taken from cultured CD4+ T cells was sequenced by way of the Oncomine TCR Beta short-read assay. TCRdb called the PCR reads again in MiXCR, with one record for every CDR3 protein. This sample has 15,000 to 20,000 distinct CDR3 sequences; around 30% occur once, and the top ten carry roughly a sixth.

The source is a human donor with COVID-19. The chain combines TRBV11-2 with TRBJ2-1, with 9 bases matching TRBD1. Material for sequencing was cultured CD4+ T cells from blood. In nucleotides, the CDR3 is TGTGCCAGCAGCTCCTTATTGGACAGGGGCAACAATGAGCAGTTCTTC. This sequence encodes CASSSLLDRGNNEQFF.